Below, one TCR beta chain is given with its context. Its antigen is not known. PCR used 60 Vbeta primers and 13 Jbeta primers. The assay was immunoSEQ multiplex PCR, and TCRdb's table has in-frame clones only and misses some. The table has 100,000 to 150,000 clones, about 80% seen once. The data originate from a study of cytomegalovirus exposure and HLA in healthy donors. Study-wide results and limits: An analysis was carried out at a later point. It showed that HLA-associated TCR beta chains were more clonally expanded than equally common non-associated chains.

There are 15 residues in the CDR3. The V and J ends lost 8 bases and 0 bases respectively, with 16 bases between them. Germline-derived CDR1 and CDR2 are PRHDT and FYEKMQ (reference sequence). The specimen sequenced was PBMCs. The chain is built from TRBV13 and TRBJ1-1, with D unresolved. This TCR was recovered from a girl aged 2 to 9 in good health and CMV-seronegative. The DNA for the CDR3 is TGTGCCAGCTCGAAAAGGAGCCTGATGAACACTGAAGCTTTCTTT. Residues: CASSKRSLMNTEAFF.